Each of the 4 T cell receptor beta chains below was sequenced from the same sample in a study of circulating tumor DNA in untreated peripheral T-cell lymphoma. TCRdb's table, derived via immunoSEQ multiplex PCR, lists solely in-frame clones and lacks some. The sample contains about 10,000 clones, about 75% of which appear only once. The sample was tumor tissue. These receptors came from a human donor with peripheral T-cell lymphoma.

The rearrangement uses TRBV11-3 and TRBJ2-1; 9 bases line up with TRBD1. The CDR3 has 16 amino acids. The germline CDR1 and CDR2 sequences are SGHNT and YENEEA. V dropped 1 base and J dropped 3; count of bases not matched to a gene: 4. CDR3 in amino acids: CASSLVRTGDYNEQFF. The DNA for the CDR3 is TGTGCCAGCAGCTTAGTAAGGACAGGGGACTACAATGAGCAGTTCTTC.

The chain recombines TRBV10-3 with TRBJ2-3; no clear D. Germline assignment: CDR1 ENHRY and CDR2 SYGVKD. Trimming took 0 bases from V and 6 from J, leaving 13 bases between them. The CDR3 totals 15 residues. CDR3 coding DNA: TGTGCCATCAGTGAGTCTGAACTCCTACCGGATACGCAGTATTTT. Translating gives CAISESELLPDTQYF.

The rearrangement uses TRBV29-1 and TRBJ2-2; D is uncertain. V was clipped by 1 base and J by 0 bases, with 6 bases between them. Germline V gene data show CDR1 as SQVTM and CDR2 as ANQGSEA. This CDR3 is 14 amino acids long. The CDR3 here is CSVEVGANTGELFF. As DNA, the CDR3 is TGCAGCGTTGAAGTAGGAGCGAACACCGGGGAGCTGTTTTTT.

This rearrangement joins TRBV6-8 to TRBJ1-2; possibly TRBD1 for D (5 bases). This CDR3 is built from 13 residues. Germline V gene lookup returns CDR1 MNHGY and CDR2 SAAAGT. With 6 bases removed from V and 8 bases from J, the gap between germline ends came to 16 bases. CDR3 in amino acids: CASSPPGVEGYTF. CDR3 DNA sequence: TGTGCCAGCAGCCCTCCGGGGGTGGAGGGCTACACCTTC.